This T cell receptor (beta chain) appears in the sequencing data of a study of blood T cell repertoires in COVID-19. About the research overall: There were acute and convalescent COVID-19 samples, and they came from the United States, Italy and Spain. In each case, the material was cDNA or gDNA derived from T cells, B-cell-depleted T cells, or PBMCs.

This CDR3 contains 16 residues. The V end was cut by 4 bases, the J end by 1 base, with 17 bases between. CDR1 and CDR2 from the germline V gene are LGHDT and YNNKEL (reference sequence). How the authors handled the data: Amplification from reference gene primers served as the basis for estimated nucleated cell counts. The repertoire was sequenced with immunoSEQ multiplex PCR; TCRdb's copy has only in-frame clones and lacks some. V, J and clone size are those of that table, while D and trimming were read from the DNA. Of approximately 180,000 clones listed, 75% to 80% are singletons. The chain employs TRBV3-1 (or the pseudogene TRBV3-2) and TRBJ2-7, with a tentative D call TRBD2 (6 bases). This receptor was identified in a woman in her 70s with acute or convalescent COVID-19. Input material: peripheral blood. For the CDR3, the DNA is TGTGCCAGCAGCCCCAGTAGCGGAAGCGTGTCCTACGAGCAGTACTTC. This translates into CASSPSSGSVSYEQYF.